Listed here are 10 T cell receptor beta chains from one sample, sequenced in a study of blood T cell repertoires in COVID-19. Profiling relied on immunoSEQ multiplex PCR, and the TCRdb table lists in-frame clones only, not all of them. The repertoire includes tens of thousands of clones, roughly 88% of them detected once, and more than 4.5% sits in the top ten. The specimen sequenced was peripheral blood. These receptor sequences come from a man aged 55 to 70 with acute or convalescent COVID-19.

A single count supports this clone. In DNA, the CDR3 is TGTGCCAGCAGTTTATTGGGACAGGGGTTCGAATCTGGCTACACCTTC. Translating it yields CASSLLGQGFESGYTF. V and J are TRBV28 and TRBJ1-2, with 10 bases fitting TRBD1. CDR1 MDHEN and CDR2 SYDVKM come from the germline V gene. Trimming removed 1 base from V and 7 bases from J; junction bases left unmatched: 9. The CDR3 runs 16 residues.

The count of this clone is one. The V gene is TRBV30, the J gene TRBJ1-1; D not resolved. The CDR3 covers 12 residues. The V gene lost 6 bases and the J gene lost 1 base, with 9 bases spanning the gap. CDR1 and CDR2 from the germline V gene are GTSNPN and SVGIG (reference sequence). CDR3 in amino acids: CACTRRNTEAFF. Here the CDR3 DNA reads TGTGCCTGTACCAGAAGGAACACTGAAGCTTTCTTT. Full variable domain (remainder filled in from reference TRBV30 and TRBJ1-1): SQTIHQWPATLVQPVGSPLSLECTVEGTSNPNLYWYRQAAGRGLQLLFYSVGIGQISSEVPQNLSASRPQDRQFILSSKKLLLSDSGFYLCACTRRNTEAFFGQGTRLTVV.

The chain's CDR3 is CASSQDWGGQPQHF. The CDR3 bases are TGCGCCAGCAGCCAAGATTGGGGGGGCCAGCCCCAGCATTTT. The rearrangement links TRBV4-1 to TRBJ1-5; D possibly corresponds to TRBD1 (6 bases). V lost 0 bases and J lost 7, with 10 bases in between. The germline V gene has CDR1 MGHRA and CDR2 YSYEKL. This CDR3 contains 14 residues.

The chain combines TRBV28 with TRBJ1-2; 10 positions agree with TRBD1. Germline lookup yields CDR1 MDHEN and CDR2 SYDVKM. J lost 7 bases, V lost 7 bases, and 6 bases had no gene match. The length of the CDR3 is 13 residues. This CDR3 is CASTTGQGVGYTF. The CDR3 region has the DNA TGTGCCAGCACCACCGGACAGGGGGTTGGCTACACCTTC.

The chain recombines TRBV4-2 with TRBJ2-2, with D maybe TRBD2 (6 bases). Germline V gene data show CDR1 as LGHNA and CDR2 as YNFKEQ. CDR3 length: 15 amino acids. V was cut by 3 bases and J by 7 bases, with 15 bases left in between. Here the CDR3 DNA reads TGTGCCAGCAGCCACCCCATCCCGGGGGACGGGGAGCTGTTTTTT. It codes for CASSHPIPGDGELFF.

The CDR3 nucleotides are TGTGCCAGCAGCTTAGGGACAGCCTCGTCCTACACCTTC. It specifies CASSLGTASSYTF. V and J are TRBV7-8 and TRBJ1-2, with a weak D call TRBD1 (6 bases). The CDR3 sequence is 13 residues long. V gave up 1 base and J gave up 10 bases, with 13 bases separating them. Germline V gene sequence: CDR1 SGHVS, CDR2 FQNEAQ.

This clone was counted only a few times. The DNA for the CDR3 is TGTGCCAGTAGTATAGCCGCGGGGAACACTGAAGCTTTCTTT. This encodes CASSIAAGNTEAFF. The chain uses TRBV19 and TRBJ1-1; D is uncertain. The CDR3 is 14 amino acids. Germline CDR1 reads LNHDA; CDR2 reads SQIVND (reference sequence). V was shortened by 1 base and J by 1 base, with 7 bases between the two germline ends. Based on the CDR3 plus reference TRBV19 and TRBJ1-1, the full variable domain is DGGITQSPKYLFRKEGQNVTLSCEQNLNHDAMYWYRQDPGQGLRLIYYSQIVNDFQKGDIAEGYSVSREKKESFPLTVTSAQKNPTAFYLCASSIAAGNTEAFFGQGTRLTVV.

The chain links TRBV13 to TRBJ2-3; 8 nucleotides line up with TRBD1. Germline assignment: CDR1 PRHDT and CDR2 FYEKMQ (reference sequence). The V gene end was trimmed by 5 bases and the J gene end by 2 bases; junction bases not matched to a gene: 6. There are 15 residues in the CDR3. In nucleotides, the CDR3 is TGTGCCAGCAGCCATCAGGGGGCGCACACAGATACGCAGTATTTT. Translating it yields CASSHQGAHTDTQYF.

The V and J genes are TRBV11-2 and TRBJ1-1; D possibly corresponds to TRBD1 (5 bases). There are 13 residues in the CDR3. V gave up 4 bases and J gave up 5 bases, with 11 bases separating them. Germline V gives CDR1 SGHAT, CDR2 FQNNGV. As DNA, the CDR3 is TGTGCCAGCAGCTCCGAGCCAGGGACTGAAGCTTTCTTT. It encodes CASSSEPGTEAFF.

This chain connects TRBV7-2 to TRBJ1-1; D not certain. The V gene lost 0 bases and the J gene lost 4 bases, with 9 bases spanning the gap. This CDR3 contains 14 residues. Germline CDR1 reads SGHTA; CDR2 reads FQGNSA. This chain's CDR3 is CASSLATFGTEAFF. DNA for the CDR3: TGTGCCAGCAGCTTAGCTACGTTCGGCACTGAAGCTTTCTTT.